This passage covers 2 T cell receptor beta chains from one sample sequenced in a study of cytomegalovirus exposure and HLA in healthy donors. PCR involved 60 Vbeta and 13 Jbeta primers. The data were produced by immunoSEQ multiplex PCR, yet TCRdb's version contains in-frame clones alone and is incomplete. The sample includes around 150,000 clones, about four fifths of them seen just once. The sample comprised PBMCs. These receptors were obtained from a girl under 18 in good health and CMV-seropositive.

This clone occurred a few times. The chain uses TRBV9 and TRBJ2-2; D gene unclear. Germline V gene lookup returns CDR1 SGDLS and CDR2 YYNGEE. This CDR3 region has 15 residues. The ends were cut back, 0 bases at V and 0 bases at J, with 6 bases in the middle. The CDR3 DNA is TGTGCCAGCAGCGTAGCCTACTCGAACACCGGGGAGCTGTTTTTT. This sequence encodes CASSVAYSNTGELFF.

CDR3 residues: CASSAFGRGNTEAFF. The CDR3 DNA is TGTGCCAGCAGTGCCTTTGGCAGGGGGAACACTGAAGCTTTCTTT. This chain uses TRBV28 with TRBJ1-1; possible D gene TRBD1, 6 bases. The CDR3 runs to 15 residues. Trimming cost V 5 bases and J 1 base, with 14 bases left between them. Germline values: CDR1 MDHEN, CDR2 SYDVKM.